This TCR beta chain is from a study of T cells after yellow fever vaccination. Germline CDR1 and CDR2: SGHRS and YFSETQ. The CDR3 is 14 amino acids. Trimming removed 1 base from V and 1 base from J, with 8 bases in between. Study results and limitations: The CD4 compartment and the CD8 compartment contained a small share of clonotypes in common. Reappearing after the booster were most of the clones from primary vaccination (around 96% CD4, about 87% CD8). There was a possibility that FACS-sorted repertoires contained abundant clonotypes contaminating from the bulk population.

As TCR cDNA was made by 5'RACE template switching, a universal primer site and UMIs were added. From the 5' RACE reads, TCRdb called clonotypes with MiXCR, one entry per CDR3 protein. The sample holds 450,000 to 600,000 distinct CDR3 sequences, roughly 17% seen once. This clonotype was seen a handful of times. Its antigen is unknown. The V and J genes are TRBV5-1 and TRBJ1-1; D not certain. The TCR sequence derives from a man younger than 30 who received the YFV17D yellow fever vaccine. The source material was PBMCs, sampled 5 days after the first yellow fever vaccination. Here the CDR3 DNA reads TGCGCCAGCAGCTTGCTCCCCACGAACACTGAAGCTTTCTTT. Its protein product is CASSLLPTNTEAFF.